A single sample is the source of the 27 T cell receptor beta chains below, sequenced in a study of blood T cell repertoires in COVID-19. Sequenced by immunoSEQ multiplex PCR; TCRdb stores in-frame clones only, minus some. The table shows about 250,000 clones, with about four fifths occurring only once. Sequencing was done on a sample of peripheral blood. All receptors derive from an elderly man with acute or convalescent COVID-19.

The gene calls are TRBV30 and TRBJ1-1, with D unclear. This CDR3 is built from 14 residues. Germline CDR1 reads GTSNPN; CDR2 reads SVGIG (reference sequence). Trimming took off 2 bases at V and 2 bases at J, with 12 bases between the two ends. The CDR3, as DNA: TGTGCCTGGAGTTGGTCCGGGATCAACACTGAAGCTTTCTTT. This translates into CAWSWSGINTEAFF. Drawing the rest from reference TRBV30 and TRBJ1-1, the complete variable domain is SQTIHQWPATLVQPVGSPLSLECTVEGTSNPNLYWYRQAAGRGLQLLFYSVGIGQISSEVPQNLSASRPQDRQFILSSKKLLLSDSGFYLCAWSWSGINTEAFFGQGTRLTVV.

V is TRBV9 and J is TRBJ1-1; no clear D gene. The V and J ends lost 1 base and 4 bases respectively, with 20 bases between them. This CDR3 region has 17 residues. Germline CDR1 SGDLS, CDR2 YYNGEE. In nucleotides, the CDR3 is TGTGCCAGCAGCGTATATATAGACACTCAGGTTACCACTGAAGCTTTCTTT. It encodes CASSVYIDTQVTTEAFF.

The genes are TRBV27 and TRBJ1-5; TRBD1 agrees at 11 bases. The CDR3 consists of 19 residues. Germline trimming cut 6 bases from V and 1 base from J; bases unmatched to any gene: 14. Germline loops: CDR1 MNHEY, CDR2 SMNVEV (reference sequence). CDR3 nucleotide sequence: TGTGCCAGCAGGGCGGCCGGGACAGGGGGAATAAGGAGCAATCAGCCCCAGCATTTT. This sequence encodes CASRAAGTGGIRSNQPQHF.

This clone has only a few counts. This chain connects TRBV10-1 to TRBJ1-2; tentatively, D is TRBD1 (6 bases). Germline lookup yields CDR1 WNHNN and CDR2 SYGVQD (reference sequence). V shed 3 bases and J shed 6 bases, with 14 bases lying between them. CDR3 length: 14 amino acids. The CDR3 spells CASSETGSTNGYTF. DNA for the CDR3: TGCGCCAGCAGTGAAACAGGGTCTACGAATGGCTACACCTTC.

This rearrangement joins TRBV9 to TRBJ2-7; 9 bases are a match to TRBD1. This CDR3 is built from 16 residues. From germline, CDR1 is SGDLS and CDR2 YYNGEE. V lost 0 bases to trimming and J lost 7 bases; unmatched junction nucleotides: 11. The CDR3 DNA is TGTGCCAGCAGCGTAGAGCTGGGGACAGGGCTTGGAGAGCAGTACTTC. Translated: CASSVELGTGLGEQYF.

This clone has only a few counts. The rearrangement uses TRBV18 and TRBJ1-3; D is unclear. The CDR3 runs 16 residues. Germline values: CDR1 KGHSH, CDR2 LQKENI. V gave up 2 bases and J gave up 3 bases, with 14 bases separating them. CDR3 in DNA: TGTGCCAGCTCACCAACGCAGGTCCAGAATGGAAACACCATATATTTT. Translation gives CASSPTQVQNGNTIYF.

This chain joins TRBV15 and TRBJ2-7, with TRBD2 matching 16 bases. The length of the CDR3 is 20 residues. After removal of 4 bases from V and 0 bases from J, the junction contained 12 bases not matched to a gene. Germline CDR1 reads LNHNV; CDR2 reads YYDKDF (reference sequence). CDR3: CATSTLPGTSGRDISYEQYF. As DNA, the CDR3 is TGTGCCACCAGCACCCTCCCCGGGACTAGCGGGAGGGACATCTCCTACGAGCAGTACTTC.

The chain recombines TRBV19 with TRBJ2-7, with 10 bases aligning to TRBD1. Germline trimming cut 5 bases from V and 2 bases from J; bases unmatched to any gene: 6. Germline CDR1 LNHDA, CDR2 SQIVND (reference sequence). The CDR3 has 15 residues. The CDR3 nucleotides read TGTGCCAGTAGTCCAACTGGACAGGGGGCCTACGAGCAGTACTTC. It encodes CASSPTGQGAYEQYF.

The chain combines TRBV18 with TRBJ1-2; 8 positions agree with TRBD1. The trim removed 3 bases at V and 1 base at J, leaving 1 base unmatched. The germline V gene has CDR1 KGHSH and CDR2 LQKENI. There are 14 residues in the CDR3. The CDR3 DNA reads as TGTGCCAGCTCACCGGGACAGGATAACTATGGCTACACCTTC. This gives the protein CASSPGQDNYGYTF.

V and J are TRBV27 and TRBJ1-2; 7 bases are shared with TRBD1. The CDR3 runs to 12 residues. The ends lost 6 bases at V and 8 bases at J; junction bases unmatched: 6. The germline V gene has CDR1 MNHEY and CDR2 SMNVEV (reference sequence). CDR3 amino acids: CASSGTEGGYTF. The CDR3 nucleotides read TGTGCCAGCAGCGGGACAGAGGGAGGCTACACCTTC.

The rearrangement uses TRBV11-2 and TRBJ1-6; TRBD1 is a possible D gene (5 bases). Germline loops: CDR1 SGHAT, CDR2 FQNNGV. CDR3 length: 14 amino acids. Trimming left V 4 bases short and J 7 bases short, with 11 bases between. The DNA for the CDR3 is TGTGCCAGCAGCTCCGCTGGGGGGAATTCACCCCTCCACTTT. It yields the protein CASSSAGGNSPLHF.

This chain links TRBV5-1 with TRBJ1-2; weak D call: TRBD1 (5 bases). The CDR3 sequence is 14 residues long. The V and J ends lost 5 bases and 6 bases respectively, with 17 bases between them. Germline CDR1 is SGHRS and CDR2 is YFSETQ. The CDR3 sequence is CASRLRGREDGYTF. The CDR3 bases are TGCGCCAGCAGGTTAAGGGGACGGGAGGATGGCTACACCTTC. Combining the CDR3 with reference TRBV5-1 and TRBJ1-2 gives the whole variable domain KAGVTQTPRYLIKTRGQQVTLSCSPISGHRSVSWYQQTPGQGLQFLFEYFSETQRNKGNFPGRFSGRQFSNSRSEMNVSTLELGDSALYLCASRLRGREDGYTFGSGTRLTVV.

The chain uses TRBV7-3 and TRBJ2-1; TRBD1 matches 10 bases. CDR1 and CDR2 (germline): SGHTA, FQGTGA. V lost 1 base and J lost 1; bases outside the gene matches: 1. This CDR3 region has 16 residues. CDR3 sequence (DNA): TGTGCCAGCAGCTTAAGACAGGGGGCGTCCTACAATGAGCAGTTCTTC. Translation: CASSLRQGASYNEQFF.

This clone was recorded once. The chain employs TRBV6-6 and TRBJ1-5; 7 nucleotides line up with TRBD1. Germline assignment: CDR1 MNHNY and CDR2 SVGAGI (reference sequence). The CDR3 runs to 22 residues. V was clipped by 5 bases and J by 0 bases; unmatched bases: 25. CDR3 DNA sequence: TGTGCCAGCAGTCATGCCCGTGGGACTCTAAAGGGGGCACTTTATAGCAATCAGCCCCAGCATTTT. Amino acid sequence: CASSHARGTLKGALYSNQPQHF.

The chain couples TRBV5-8 to TRBJ2-1; TRBD2 is a possible D gene (5 bases). The CDR3 length is 15 residues. The germline V gene encodes CDR1 SGHTS and CDR2 YDEGEE. V shed 1 base and J shed 3 bases, with 11 bases lying between them. CDR3 DNA: TGTGCCAGCAGCTTGCGACTACATTACTACAATGAGCAGTTCTTC. Protein sequence: CASSLRLHYYNEQFF.

The rearrangement links TRBV19 to TRBJ1-2, with a tentative D call TRBD1 (6 bases). This CDR3 comprises 11 residues. CDR1 and CDR2 (germline): LNHDA, SQIVND (reference sequence). The ends were cut back, 10 bases at V and 6 bases at J, with 12 bases in the middle. DNA for the CDR3: TGTGCCACCTTAGGGGGTCATGGCTACACCTTC. This encodes CATLGGHGYTF.

V is TRBV5-1 and J is TRBJ2-2; tentative D call: TRBD2 (6 bases). Germline V lookup: CDR1 SGHRS, CDR2 YFSETQ. Deletions cut 5 bases from V and 4 bases from J, with 9 bases between. The CDR3 runs to 13 residues. The CDR3 region is CASREGSTGELFF. Here the CDR3 DNA reads TGCGCCAGCAGGGAGGGCTCCACCGGGGAGCTGTTTTTT.

This chain uses TRBV28 with TRBJ1-5; possible D gene TRBD1, 5 bases. This CDR3 comprises 15 residues. With 5 bases removed from V and 0 bases from J, the gap between germline ends came to 11 bases. CDR1 and CDR2 (germline): MDHEN, SYDVKM. DNA of the CDR3: TGTGCCAGCAGTCCTCCGGGACTTAGCAATCAGCCCCAGCATTTT. Its translation: CASSPPGLSNQPQHF.

This chain uses TRBV9 with TRBJ1-6, with D hard to call. The V and J ends lost 4 bases and 9 bases respectively, with 14 bases between them. Germline V gives CDR1 SGDLS, CDR2 YYNGEE. The CDR3 spans 14 residues. CDR3 protein: CASSPLGVGSPLHF. The CDR3 DNA is TGTGCCAGCAGCCCCCTCGGGGTGGGTTCACCCCTCCACTTT.

The chain links TRBV15 to TRBJ2-2; no clear D. V was cut by 0 bases and J by 7 bases, with 15 bases left in between. The CDR3 covers 16 residues. The germline gives CDR1 LNHNV, CDR2 YYDKDF (reference sequence). CDR3: CATSREESIGGGELFF. In DNA form, the CDR3 reads TGTGCCACCAGCAGAGAAGAGTCAATTGGTGGCGGGGAGCTGTTTTTT.

The rearrangement links TRBV9 to TRBJ1-1; perhaps TRBD1 as D (5 bases). This CDR3 contains 16 residues. Deletions cut 4 bases from V and 6 bases from J, with 22 bases between. CDR1 SGDLS and CDR2 YYNGEE come from the germline V gene. CDR3 nucleotides: TGTGCCAGCAGCCCCTCGGGGGGAGGTCATGGGTCTGAAGCTTTCTTT. As protein: CASSPSGGGHGSEAFF.

V usage is TRBV7-2 and J usage is TRBJ2-3; TRBD2 aligns across 15 bases. There are 17 residues in the CDR3. Germline assignment: CDR1 SGHTA and CDR2 FQGNSA. V lost 6 bases, J lost 0 bases, and 4 bases stayed unmatched. CDR3 amino acids: CASRRGLAGGSTDTQYF. The DNA for the CDR3 is TGTGCCAGCAGGAGGGGACTAGCGGGGGGTAGCACAGATACGCAGTATTTT.

The chain has TRBV20-1 and TRBJ1-4; D uncertain. The CDR3 is 11 residues long. Germline V gene sequence: CDR1 DFQATT, CDR2 SNEGSKA (reference sequence). V was shortened by 3 bases and J by 7 bases, with 6 bases between the two germline ends. The CDR3 coding sequence is TGCAGTGCTAGTGCAGGTGAAAAACTGTTTTTT. Its translation is CSASAGEKLFF.

The V call is TRBV28, the J call TRBJ2-7; the match to TRBD1 covers 8 bases. Per the germline V gene, CDR1 is MDHEN and CDR2 is SYDVKM. V lost 6 bases to trimming and J lost 5 bases; unmatched junction nucleotides: 12. The CDR3 sequence is 15 residues long. The CDR3 loop is CASSPPRTGYDEQYF. The CDR3 nucleotides are TGTGCCAGCAGCCCACCAAGGACAGGGTACGACGAGCAGTACTTC.

This clone was observed once. In nucleotides, the CDR3 is TGTGCCAGTAGTAACTTCGGGCCCCAGCATTTT. The encoded protein is CASSNFGPQHF. J is TRBJ1-5 and V is TRBV19; D is unclear. This CDR3 has 11 residues. The V end lost 4 bases, the J end lost 9 bases, and 7 bases lay between the germline ends. The germline gives CDR1 LNHDA, CDR2 SQIVND (reference sequence). The full variable domain, with the rest looked up from reference TRBV19 and TRBJ1-5, is DGGITQSPKYLFRKEGQNVTLSCEQNLNHDAMYWYRQDPGQGLRLIYYSQIVNDFQKGDIAEGYSVSREKKESFPLTVTSAQKNPTAFYLCASSNFGPQHFGDGTRLSIL.

This sequence joins TRBV27 and TRBJ1-3, with 7 bases that match TRBD1. This CDR3 region has 13 residues. In germline, CDR1 is MNHEY, CDR2 SMNVEV (reference sequence). The V gene end was trimmed by 2 bases and the J gene end by 7 bases; junction bases not matched to a gene: 2. The CDR3 DNA reads TGTGCCAGCAGTTTACTACAGGGGAACACCATATATTTT. Its translation is CASSLLQGNTIYF.

CDR3 nucleotide sequence: TGTGCCAGCAGCCCCGGACTAGCTCCCAATGAGCAGTTCTTC. Protein product: CASSPGLAPNEQFF. The chain is built from TRBV7-9 and TRBJ2-1, with 8 bases matching TRBD2. Looked up from germline, CDR1 is SEHNR and CDR2 is FQNEAQ (reference sequence). The CDR3 has 14 residues. J gave up 6 bases and V 5 bases, and 6 bases lay outside the gene matches. The whole variable domain, filled in from reference TRBV7-9 and TRBJ2-1, reads DTGVSQNPRHKITKRGQNVTFRCDPISEHNRLYWYRQTLGQGPEFLTYFQNEAQLEKSRLLSDRFSAERPKGSFSTLEIQRTEQGDSAMYLCASSPGLAPNEQFFGPGTRLTVL.